These T cell receptor beta chains were read from a single sample in a study of T-cell memory formation after mild COVID-19. TCRdb re-called the 5' RACE reads with MiXCR, one entry per CDR3 protein. Among about 210,000 distinct CDR3 sequences listed, 10% to 13% were seen once. Input material: PBMCs or a T cell subset sorted from them (not recorded which). The receptors here all came from a man between 18 and 29 years old who had mild COVID-19 (a few samples of this study predate the infection). Cell type and time point are not known. CDR3s include the opening cysteine and the closing phenylalanine or tryptophan. The order of the fields is D gene, clone size, J gene, V gene, CDR3 DNA, CDR3 protein. A D gene is named only where the DNA matches it firmly. The size entry is marked missing in some rows and otherwise reads once, few, many or a size class.

d_gene: NA
abundance: NA
j_gene: TRBJ1-1
v_gene: TRBV6-2/TRBV6-3
CDR3nt: TGTGCCAGCACGTCAGGGGTCAGAGCTTTCTTT
CDR3aa: CASTSGVRAFF

d_gene: NA
abundance: few
j_gene: TRBJ2-1
v_gene: TRBV5-1
CDR3nt: TGCGCCAGCAGCTTCCAGGGGGGCCCCTACAATGAGCAGTTCTTC
CDR3aa: CASSFQGGPYNEQFF

d_gene: NA
abundance: NA
j_gene: TRBJ2-1
v_gene: TRBV15
CDR3nt: TGTGCCACCAGCAGAGACGGGGGCTCCTACAATGAGCAGTTCTTC
CDR3aa: CATSRDGGSYNEQFF

d_gene: TRBD1
abundance: few
j_gene: TRBJ2-2
v_gene: TRBV3-1
CDR3nt: TGTGCCAGCAGCCAAAGGACAGGGGGGCGCGGGGAGCTGTTTTTT
CDR3aa: CASSQRTGGRGELFF

d_gene: NA
abundance: NA
j_gene: TRBJ2-1
v_gene: TRBV24-1
CDR3nt: TGTGCCACCAGTGACCAGAGAGAGCAGTTCTTC
CDR3aa: CATSDQREQFF

d_gene: NA
abundance: few
j_gene: TRBJ2-1
v_gene: TRBV5-1
CDR3nt: TGCGCCAGCAGCTTCAGCAATTCCTACAATGAGCAGTTCTTC
CDR3aa: CASSFSNSYNEQFF

d_gene: NA
abundance: NA
j_gene: TRBJ1-5
v_gene: TRBV4-3
CDR3nt: TGCGCCAGCAGCCAAGTGGGGGGAGGTCAGCCCCAGCATTTT
CDR3aa: CASSQVGGGQPQHF

d_gene: TRBD2
abundance: NA
j_gene: TRBJ2-7
v_gene: TRBV6-5
CDR3nt: TGTGCCAGCAGTTACGATCCCCAGCGGGGCACCTACGAGCAGTACTTC
CDR3aa: CASSYDPQRGTYEQYF

d_gene: NA
abundance: NA
j_gene: TRBJ1-2
v_gene: TRBV9
CDR3nt: TGTGCCAGCAGCGTAGATATTGGGGACACCCCTAAGGCCTATGGCTACACCTTC
CDR3aa: CASSVDIGDTPKAYGYTF

d_gene: TRBD2
abundance: many
j_gene: TRBJ2-3
v_gene: TRBV10-3
CDR3nt: TGTGCCATCAGAACGACTAGCGGGGGCACAGATACGCAGTATTTT
CDR3aa: CAIRTTSGGTDTQYF

d_gene: NA
abundance: few
j_gene: TRBJ2-3
v_gene: TRBV7-7
CDR3nt: TGTGCTAGCAGCCCTAGGGGGGGGTTACCCTACACAGATACGCAGTATTTT
CDR3aa: CASSPRGGLPYTDTQYF

d_gene: NA
abundance: few
j_gene: TRBJ1-4
v_gene: TRBV5-1
CDR3nt: TGCGCCAGCAGCTTCAGTTTTGGGAATGAAAAACTGTTTTTT
CDR3aa: CASSFSFGNEKLFF

d_gene: NA
abundance: NA
j_gene: TRBJ2-3
v_gene: TRBV4-1
CDR3nt: TGCGCCAGCAGCCGAAGAGGATTCGGGGGCTTGGCAGATACGCAGTATTTT
CDR3aa: CASSRRGFGGLADTQYF

d_gene: NA
abundance: NA
j_gene: TRBJ2-7
v_gene: TRBV18
CDR3nt: TGTGCCAGCTCACCAGTTTATTCGGATTCCTACGAGCAGTACTTC
CDR3aa: CASSPVYSDSYEQYF

d_gene: NA
abundance: few
j_gene: TRBJ1-1
v_gene: TRBV6-4
CDR3nt: TGTGCCAGCAGTGACTCCGGGTCAACTGGGGCTTTCTTT
CDR3aa: CASSDSGSTGAFF

d_gene: NA
abundance: NA
j_gene: TRBJ1-2
v_gene: TRBV7-9
CDR3nt: TGTGCCAGCAGCCTAGAGGGACTCTATGGCTACACCTTC
CDR3aa: CASSLEGLYGYTF

d_gene: NA
abundance: NA
j_gene: TRBJ1-1
v_gene: TRBV6-5
CDR3nt: TGTGCCAGCAGTTTTGGGGCGGTTATCGGGGTGACTGAAGCTTTCTTT
CDR3aa: CASSFGAVIGVTEAFF

d_gene: NA
abundance: many
j_gene: TRBJ2-1
v_gene: TRBV6-5
CDR3nt: TGTGCCAGCAGTTACGAGTGGGCTGGGGTTGAGCAGTTCTTC
CDR3aa: CASSYEWAGVEQFF

d_gene: NA
abundance: NA
j_gene: TRBJ1-2
v_gene: TRBV30
CDR3nt: TGTGCCTGGAGTACAGGGATCCGGGGCTACACCTTC
CDR3aa: CAWSTGIRGYTF

d_gene: NA
abundance: NA
j_gene: TRBJ2-3
v_gene: TRBV6-5
CDR3nt: TGTGCCAGCAAGGGGACGACAGATACGCAGTATTTT
CDR3aa: CASKGTTDTQYF

d_gene: NA
abundance: few
j_gene: TRBJ2-2
v_gene: TRBV6-5
CDR3nt: TGTGCCAGCAGAAAAATGGGACATCTTTCGAACACCGGGGAGCTGTTTTTT
CDR3aa: CASRKMGHLSNTGELFF

d_gene: TRBD1
abundance: few
j_gene: TRBJ2-3
v_gene: TRBV5-1
CDR3nt: TGCGCCAGCAGCTCCGAGACAGGGGGCCCCATGGATACGCAGTATTTT
CDR3aa: CASSSETGGPMDTQYF

d_gene: TRBD2
abundance: few
j_gene: TRBJ2-1
v_gene: TRBV19
CDR3nt: TGTGCCAGTAGCCCCGGACTAGCGGGGGGCTATCGCTACAATGAGCAGTTCTTC
CDR3aa: CASSPGLAGGYRYNEQFF

d_gene: TRBD1
abundance: few
j_gene: TRBJ1-1
v_gene: TRBV12-5
CDR3nt: TGTGCTAGTGGTTCAATTACAGGGGACCGTTTGAACACTGAAGCTTTCTTT
CDR3aa: CASGSITGDRLNTEAFF

d_gene: TRBD2
abundance: NA
j_gene: TRBJ2-3
v_gene: TRBV29-1
CDR3nt: TGCAGCGTTGTCGGGGGGGCCTCAGATACGCAGTATTTT
CDR3aa: CSVVGGASDTQYF

d_gene: TRBD1
abundance: many
j_gene: TRBJ2-1
v_gene: TRBV5-1
CDR3nt: TGCGCCAGCAGCTTGCGGCAGGGGGCTAGCAATGAGCAGTTCTTC
CDR3aa: CASSLRQGASNEQFF

d_gene: NA
abundance: many
j_gene: TRBJ2-5
v_gene: TRBV7-9
CDR3nt: TGTGCCAGCAGCTTAGCCCACCAAGAGACCCAGTACTTC
CDR3aa: CASSLAHQETQYF

d_gene: TRBD1
abundance: few
j_gene: TRBJ1-1
v_gene: TRBV12-3/TRBV12-4
CDR3nt: TGTGCCAGCAGTCTCTGGACAGGGATCACTGAAGCTTTCTTT
CDR3aa: CASSLWTGITEAFF

d_gene: TRBD2
abundance: many
j_gene: TRBJ2-3
v_gene: TRBV4-1
CDR3nt: TGCGCCAGCAGCCAAGATTGGACTAGCGGAAGGACAGATACGCAGTATTTT
CDR3aa: CASSQDWTSGRTDTQYF

d_gene: NA
abundance: few
j_gene: TRBJ2-3
v_gene: TRBV6-5
CDR3nt: TGTGCCAGCAGTTACTCATCCCCCCTTGGCGCAGATACGCAGTATTTT
CDR3aa: CASSYSSPLGADTQYF

d_gene: NA
abundance: NA
j_gene: TRBJ2-5
v_gene: TRBV20-1
CDR3nt: TGCAGTGCTTGGGTTTGGGAGACCCAGTACTTC
CDR3aa: CSAWVWETQYF

d_gene: TRBD1
abundance: NA
j_gene: TRBJ1-6
v_gene: TRBV6-5
CDR3nt: TGTGCCAGCAGCCGGGGACAGACCTATAATTCACCCCTCCACTTT
CDR3aa: CASSRGQTYNSPLHF

d_gene: TRBD2
abundance: NA
j_gene: TRBJ2-1
v_gene: TRBV5-1
CDR3nt: TGCGCCAGCAGCTCGTCGGGGGGGTCGAGAAATGAGCAGTTCTTC
CDR3aa: CASSSSGGSRNEQFF

d_gene: TRBD2
abundance: NA
j_gene: TRBJ2-7
v_gene: TRBV7-2
CDR3nt: TGTGCCAGCACCCTCGGACTGGGGAGGGGCTACGAGCAGTACTTC
CDR3aa: CASTLGLGRGYEQYF

d_gene: NA
abundance: few
j_gene: TRBJ1-1
v_gene: TRBV18
CDR3nt: TGTGCCAGCTCACCACCGCCAGGAGGTCACACTGAAGCTTTCTTT
CDR3aa: CASSPPPGGHTEAFF

d_gene: TRBD1
abundance: NA
j_gene: TRBJ1-2
v_gene: TRBV15
CDR3nt: TGTGCCACCAGCAGTTTGGGCAGGGGGCGAGGTTATGGCTACACCTTC
CDR3aa: CATSSLGRGRGYGYTF

d_gene: NA
abundance: few
j_gene: TRBJ1-5
v_gene: TRBV20-1
CDR3nt: TGCAGTGCTAGCGACAACAATCAGCCCCAGCATTTT
CDR3aa: CSASDNNQPQHF

d_gene: NA
abundance: many
j_gene: TRBJ2-2
v_gene: TRBV4-3
CDR3nt: TGCGCCAGCAGCCAAGAAGGCTCCGGGGAGCTGTTTTTT
CDR3aa: CASSQEGSGELFF

d_gene: NA
abundance: NA
j_gene: TRBJ1-2
v_gene: TRBV7-9
CDR3nt: TGTGCCAGCAGTTCAGGTTCAGCTACGGGGGGCTACACCTTC
CDR3aa: CASSSGSATGGYTF

d_gene: NA
abundance: NA
j_gene: TRBJ1-2
v_gene: TRBV7-8
CDR3nt: TGTGCCAGCAGCTTAGCGGGAGGGATGGATGGCTACACCTTC
CDR3aa: CASSLAGGMDGYTF

d_gene: NA
abundance: few
j_gene: TRBJ2-1
v_gene: TRBV30
CDR3nt: TGTGCTTATTCCAGATTTTCGGATGAGCAGTTCTTC
CDR3aa: CAYSRFSDEQFF

d_gene: NA
abundance: few
j_gene: TRBJ1-4
v_gene: TRBV7-2
CDR3nt: TGTGCCAGCAGCCCCCGGGGGGGGGAAAAACTGTTTTTT
CDR3aa: CASSPRGGEKLFF

d_gene: NA
abundance: NA
j_gene: TRBJ2-5
v_gene: TRBV18
CDR3nt: TGTGCCAGCTCACCGCCGGGTCGAGAGACCCAGTGCTTC
CDR3aa: CASSPPGRETQCF

d_gene: NA
abundance: NA
j_gene: TRBJ2-5
v_gene: TRBV29-1
CDR3nt: TGCAGCGTTGGGGGGCACAGCTCCCAAGAGACCCAGTACTTC
CDR3aa: CSVGGHSSQETQYF

d_gene: NA
abundance: few
j_gene: TRBJ1-1
v_gene: TRBV2
CDR3nt: TGTGCCAGCAGTGAAGCGAGAGCTATGAACACTGAAGCTTTCTTT
CDR3aa: CASSEARAMNTEAFF

d_gene: NA
abundance: many
j_gene: TRBJ2-7
v_gene: TRBV5-1
CDR3nt: TGCGCCAGCAGCTTGGGGGGGGACACCTCCGAGCAGTACTTC
CDR3aa: CASSLGGDTSEQYF

d_gene: TRBD2
abundance: NA
j_gene: TRBJ2-5
v_gene: TRBV20-1
CDR3nt: TGCAGTGGCGCTCGCGGGGGACAAGAGACCCAGTACTTC
CDR3aa: CSGARGGQETQYF

d_gene: TRBD1
abundance: many
j_gene: TRBJ1-1
v_gene: TRBV18
CDR3nt: TGTGCCAGCTCACCAACAGGGGAGACTGAAGCTTTCTTT
CDR3aa: CASSPTGETEAFF

d_gene: TRBD1
abundance: few
j_gene: TRBJ2-1
v_gene: TRBV29-1
CDR3nt: TGCAGCGTCTCTCGGACAGGGAGCTCCTACAATGAGCAGTTCTTC
CDR3aa: CSVSRTGSSYNEQFF

d_gene: NA
abundance: few
j_gene: TRBJ2-5
v_gene: TRBV10-3
CDR3nt: TGTGCCATCAGGGGGCCAGTGGGATCGACCCAGTACTTC
CDR3aa: CAIRGPVGSTQYF

d_gene: NA
abundance: few
j_gene: TRBJ2-7
v_gene: TRBV20-1
CDR3nt: TGCAGTGCCGGGACCACGGGTAGCGAGCAGTACTTC
CDR3aa: CSAGTTGSEQYF

d_gene: NA
abundance: many
j_gene: TRBJ2-1
v_gene: TRBV7-8
CDR3nt: TGTGCCAGCAGCTTAGTCGGGAGCTCCTACAATGAGCAGTTCTTC
CDR3aa: CASSLVGSSYNEQFF